These 8 T cell receptor beta chains share one sample of origin, sequenced in a study of T cells in localized non-small cell lung cancer. Assay used: immunoSEQ multiplex PCR; TCRdb lists only in-frame clones, some missing. The sample includes roughly 40,000 clones, about 80% of them seen just once. Sequenced here: PBMCs, sampled before any cancer treatment. The receptors were sampled from a man aged 35 to 70 with stage II lung adenocarcinoma.

V usage is TRBV2 and J usage is TRBJ1-4; no definite D call. The V end lost 4 bases, the J end lost 5 bases, and 14 bases lay between the germline ends. Germline CDR1 and CDR2: SNHLY and FYNNEI. This CDR3 spans 15 amino acids. The CDR3 nucleotides read TGTGCCAGCAGTGGGCCACCCCTGGGGAATGAAAAACTGTTTTTT. Protein product: CASSGPPLGNEKLFF.

In this sample, this clone is medium-sized. The chain combines TRBV14 with TRBJ2-4, with D unresolved. CDR1 is SGHDN and CDR2 is FVKESK in the germline V gene. The CDR3 has 12 amino acids. The germline V and J ends were trimmed by 0 bases and 11 bases, with 8 bases remaining between them. The CDR3 reads CASSQDRVVQYF. The CDR3 DNA sequence: TGTGCCAGCAGCCAAGACCGGGTTGTTCAGTACTTC.

The chain carries TRBV9 and TRBJ2-5; D call uncertain. CDR1 is SGDLS and CDR2 is YYNGEE in the germline V gene. V was trimmed by 4 bases and J by 1 base, leaving 11 bases between them. This CDR3 is 14 amino acids long. The CDR3 sequence: CASSPRIIQETQYF. In DNA form, the CDR3 reads TGTGCCAGCAGCCCTCGGATCATCCAAGAGACCCAGTACTTC.

The chain has TRBV7-2 and TRBJ2-3; D might be TRBD1 (6 bases). Trimming pared 6 bases from V and 2 bases from J, leaving 12 bases between. The germline CDR1 and CDR2 sequences are SGHTA and FQGNSA. There are 14 residues in the CDR3. In DNA form, the CDR3 reads TGTGCCAGCAGTTTAACAGGGAACACAGATACGCAGTATTTT. Translation gives CASSLTGNTDTQYF.

This clone turned up a few times. This chain uses TRBV7-9 with TRBJ2-7; tentatively, D is TRBD2 (5 bases). The CDR3 runs 13 residues. CDR1 and CDR2 (germline): SEHNR, FQNEAQ (reference sequence). Trimming pared 5 bases from V and 2 bases from J, leaving 10 bases between. The CDR3 region is CASSRGPAYEQYF. The CDR3 DNA is TGTGCCAGCAGCCGAGGGCCCGCCTACGAGCAGTACTTC. The full variable domain, with the rest looked up from reference TRBV7-9 and TRBJ2-7, is DTGVSQNPRHKITKRGQNVTFRCDPISEHNRLYWYRQTLGQGPEFLTYFQNEAQLEKSRLLSDRFSAERPKGSFSTLEIQRTEQGDSAMYLCASSRGPAYEQYFGPGTRLTVT.

This chain connects TRBV11-2 to TRBJ2-3, with a tentative D call TRBD2 (7 bases). This CDR3 is 17 amino acids long. Looked up from germline, CDR1 is SGHAT and CDR2 is FQNNGV. Trimming pared 5 bases from V and 3 bases from J, leaving 21 bases between. CDR3 residues: CASSQIKGGVGTDTQYF. DNA of the CDR3: TGTGCCAGCAGCCAAATCAAGGGGGGGGTCGGAACAGATACGCAGTATTTT.

This chain uses TRBV6-1 with TRBJ1-2; 7 bases agree with TRBD1. The CDR3 is 12 residues long. Germline loops: CDR1 MNHNS, CDR2 SASEGT. Trimming took 6 bases from V and 5 from J; bases not matched to a gene: 3. CDR3 sequence reads: CASRKGAYGYTF. The CDR3, as DNA: TGTGCCAGCAGGAAGGGGGCTTATGGCTACACCTTC.

This sequence joins TRBV7-2 and TRBJ2-7, with no clear D. Germline CDR1 SGHTA, CDR2 FQGNSA. The CDR3 has 12 residues. Trimming left V 6 bases short and J 3 bases short, with 9 bases between. CDR3 sequence (DNA): TGTGCCAGCAGTGGACGGAACTACGAGCAGTACTTC. Translation gives CASSGRNYEQYF.